This T cell receptor (beta chain) is drawn from a study of cytomegalovirus exposure and HLA in healthy donors. Overall study results and limits: An ancestry cluster, one associated with Asian ancestry, reportedly showed fewer N-insertions than the approximately 670-donor mean in a later analysis. Most of the TCR beta V segments (in an earlier analysis) were productive either about 90% or about 30% of the time.

Primers included in the PCR were 60 Vbeta and 13 Jbeta primers. Sequencing was performed with immunoSEQ multiplex PCR; in TCRdb, only in-frame clones are kept and a portion is missing. The sample consists of approximately 99,000 clones, approximately 81% of them appearing once. Concerning this clone: The target antigen is unknown.

V was cut by 0 bases and J by 5 bases, with 7 bases left in between. The V gene's germline CDR1 is GTSNPN and CDR2 SVGIG (reference sequence). The CDR3 extends over 12 amino acids. Material: PBMCs. The sequence was collected from a male donor in good health and CMV-seropositive. This chain connects TRBV30 to TRBJ1-1; D may be TRBD1 (6 bases). CDR3 in amino acids: CAWSVRGTEAFF. For the CDR3, the DNA is TGTGCCTGGAGTGTAAGGGGGACTGAAGCTTTCTTT.